This TCR beta chain was profiled in a study of CD8 T cells in Susac syndrome. As for the study in general: Intravenous immunoglobulin alone or corticosteroids were being given to patients with Susac syndrome at blood draw, unless they were therapy-naive.

Random hexamers were used to reverse transcribe the RNA input (about 0.45 to 1 ug). MiXCR, run by TCRdb on the immunoSEQ multiplex PCR reads, gives a single entry per CDR3 protein. The sample includes about 53,000 distinct CDR3 sequences, 85% to 95% of them seen just once. Sequencing was done on a sample of CD8+ T cells from PBMCs. The receptor was derived from a human donor with Susac syndrome.

The chain's CDR3 is CSARRLGVDGSYNEQFF. As DNA, the CDR3 is TGCAGTGCTAGGAGACTAGGGGTCGACGGCTCCTACAATGAGCAGTTCTTC. The chain combines TRBV20-1 with TRBJ2-1; tentatively, D is TRBD2 (6 bases). The germline CDR1 and CDR2 sequences are DFQATT and SNEGSKA (reference sequence). This CDR3 is built from 17 residues. The V gene lost 3 bases and the J gene lost 0 bases, with 18 bases spanning the gap.